The entry that follows covers one T cell receptor (beta chain) sequence. Its antigen is currently unknown. Mismatch with germline at one junction end may stem from a read error. From the multiplex PCR reads, TCRdb called clonotypes with MiXCR, one entry per CDR3 protein. The sample lists about 150,000 distinct CDR3 sequences, around a third seen once, with approximately 2.3% in the top ten. The sample belongs to a study of breast tumors, draining lymph nodes, adjacent tissues. Study-wide findings and caveats: Tumor repertoires ranked between lymph nodes and nontumor tissue in diversity, with V and J gene preferences.

The lymph nodes were axillary draining lymph nodes from breast cancer patients. This TCR was recovered from a female donor with breast cancer. Some clones in this sample may be carry-over from other donors' samples. The material sequenced was axillary lymph node tissue.

The CDR3 nucleotides read TGCGCCAGCAGCGCCGGACTAGCGGGGGGGAGGGATACGCGGTATTTT. This gives the protein CASSAGLAGGRDTRYF. The rearrangement joins TRBV9 to TRBJ2-3, with 15 nucleotides matching TRBD2. The CDR3 runs 16 residues. CDR1 and CDR2 (germline): SGDLS, YYNGEE. Full variable domain (rest looked up from reference TRBV9 and TRBJ2-3): DSGVTQTPKHLITATGQRVTLRCSPRSGDLSVYWYQQSLDQGLQFLIQYYNGEERAKGNILERFSAQQFPDLHSELNLSSLELGDSALYFCASSAGLAGGRDTRYFGPGTRLTVL.